These 15 T cell receptor beta chains came from one sample sequenced in a study of blood T cells in healthy people across ages. A J-beta primer mix and a sample-barcoded 5' primer were used in a second PCR of about 7 to 12 cycles. MiXCR, run by TCRdb on the 5' RACE reads, gives a single entry per CDR3 protein. Seen here are around 1,000,000 distinct CDR3 sequences, 25% observed once, and the top ten hold around 0.75%. The same data also contributed to another study, on T cells of mothers and their children.

Source material: blood. These receptors were taken from a girl aged 2 to 10 in good health.

This chain links TRBV10-3 with TRBJ2-5, with D unclear. The DNA matches TRBJ2-7 better at its end, which makes the J call doubtful. This CDR3 comprises 15 residues. Germline V CDR1 and CDR2: ENHRY, SYGVKD. The CDR3 coding sequence is TGTGCCATCAGTGAGAGTCAACTCAGCTCCTACGAGCAGTACTTC. This codes for CAISESQLSSYEQYF.

This clonotype showed up just a few times. The chain has TRBV11-2 and TRBJ2-1, with 10 bases identical to TRBD2. The CDR3 runs to 16 residues. V gave up 4 bases and J gave up 6 bases; unmatched junction bases: 9. Germline V gene sequence: CDR1 SGHAT, CDR2 FQNNGV. The CDR3 nucleotides are TGTGCCAGCAGCTCCATAGCGGGGGGCAGAGCCAATGAGCAGTTCTTC. Residues: CASSSIAGGRANEQFF.

The chain carries TRBV20-1 and TRBJ1-4; weak D call: TRBD1 (5 bases). The CDR3 length is 14 residues. The V and J ends lost 5 bases and 4 bases respectively, with 14 bases between them. Germline V CDR1 and CDR2: DFQATT, SNEGSKA (reference sequence). The CDR3 loop is CSASPGRGNEKLFF. DNA for the CDR3: TGCAGTGCTTCTCCGGGACGGGGTAATGAAAAACTGTTTTTT.

The CDR3 sequence is CSARGFGNSGRFQETQYF. The CDR3 DNA sequence: TGCAGTGCTAGGGGGTTTGGGAATAGCGGGAGGTTCCAAGAGACCCAGTACTTC. V usage is TRBV20-1 and J usage is TRBJ2-5; 10 nucleotides agree with TRBD2. Germline V lookup: CDR1 DFQATT, CDR2 SNEGSKA (reference sequence). The CDR3 covers 18 residues. The V gene end was trimmed by 3 bases and the J gene end by 1 base; junction bases not matched to a gene: 14.

The genes are TRBV10-3 and TRBJ2-7; D remains ambiguous. Germline V gives CDR1 ENHRY, CDR2 SYGVKD. This CDR3 region has 12 residues. V lost 8 bases and J 4 bases, leaving 12 bases between the germline ends. This CDR3 is CAIGRMGYEQYF. The CDR3 nucleotides read TGTGCCATCGGTAGGATGGGGTACGAGCAGTACTTC.

The chain recombines TRBV7-2 with TRBJ2-3, with TRBD2 as a possible D gene (6 bases). In germline, CDR1 is SGHTA, CDR2 FQGNSA. Trimming shortened V by 4 bases and J by 6 bases, and 11 bases separated the two germline ends. This CDR3 is built from 13 residues. The CDR3, as DNA: TGTGCCAGCAGCTCCCCTCGGGGGGATACGCAGTATTTT. Translating it yields CASSSPRGDTQYF.

V usage is TRBV12-3 or TRBV12-4 and J usage is TRBJ1-2; 8 nucleotides align to TRBD1. With V trimmed by 7 bases and J by 4 bases, 11 bases remained unmatched. This CDR3 comprises 15 residues. DNA of the CDR3: TGTGCCAGCACGTACAGGGGGGTTTCGGGCTATGGCTACACCTTC. Translation gives CASTYRGVSGYGYTF.

This sequence joins TRBV3-1 and TRBJ2-2; D is perhaps TRBD1 (6 bases). V was clipped by 0 bases and J by 0 bases, with 14 bases between them. Looked up from germline, CDR1 is LGHDT and CDR2 is YNNKEL (reference sequence). The length of the CDR3 is 18 residues. In DNA, the CDR3 is TGTGCCAGCAGCCAAGATTTGGGGACACCAGCGAACACCGGGGAGCTGTTTTTT. Translating it yields CASSQDLGTPANTGELFF.

This clonotype was detected only a few times. This sequence joins TRBV6-1 and TRBJ2-3, with TRBD2 as a possible D gene (6 bases). Germline CDR1 and CDR2: MNHNS and SASEGT. This CDR3 has 12 amino acids. The germline V and J ends were trimmed by 8 bases and 3 bases, with 9 bases remaining between them. This CDR3 reads CASPGGTDTQYF. CDR3 in DNA: TGTGCCAGCCCCGGGGGTACAGATACGCAGTATTTT.

This clonotype has only a few counts. CDR3 loop: CASRRQTLAEPQHF. CDR3 bases: TGTGCCAGCAGACGACAGACCCTGGCGGAGCCCCAGCATTTT. The chain joins TRBV28 to TRBJ1-5; D perhaps matches TRBD1 (5 bases). Per the germline V gene, CDR1 is MDHEN and CDR2 is SYDVKM. This CDR3 has 14 amino acids. Deletions cut 6 bases from V and 8 bases from J, with 17 bases between.

The genes are TRBV5-6 and TRBJ2-1; perhaps TRBD1 as D (6 bases). This CDR3 is built from 13 residues. The ends were cut back, 5 bases at V and 10 bases at J, with 16 bases in the middle. Germline CDR1 is SGHDT and CDR2 is YYEEEE. The chain's CDR3 is CASSPEGVWEQFF. The DNA of the CDR3 is TGTGCCAGCAGTCCCGAGGGGGTGTGGGAGCAGTTCTTC.

The CDR3 coding sequence is TGTGCCAGCAGTCTTATTGGAACAGGGAAACTCTCCGAGCAGTACTTC. It yields the protein CASSLIGTGKLSEQYF. V is TRBV27 and J is TRBJ2-7; weak D call: TRBD1 (6 bases). CDR3 size: 16 residues. V lost 5 bases and J lost 6, with 23 bases in between. Per germline, CDR1 MNHEY and CDR2 SMNVEV (reference sequence).

V usage is TRBV27 and J usage is TRBJ1-1; unclear D gene. Looked up from germline, CDR1 is MNHEY and CDR2 is SMNVEV (reference sequence). Between the trimmed V and J ends, which lost 2 bases and 4 bases, there was a span of 8 bases. This CDR3 region has 13 residues. The CDR3 DNA follows: TGTGCCAGCAGTTTAGCAAGGAGCACTGAAGCTTTCTTT. As protein: CASSLARSTEAFF.

This clonotype came up a few times. V usage is TRBV12-3 or TRBV12-4 and J usage is TRBJ1-5; D is unresolved. Trimming shortened V by 3 bases and J by 6 bases, and 9 bases separated the two germline ends. The CDR3 has 13 residues. As DNA, the CDR3 is TGTGCCAGCAGTTTTCAGGTGCGTCAGCCCCAGCATTTT. It is translated as CASSFQVRQPQHF.

This clonotype was recorded many times. Germline and junction disagree at one end, which may indicate a read error. The chain has TRBV7-7 and TRBJ2-1; D unclear. This CDR3 has 13 amino acids. Germline-derived CDR1 and CDR2 are SSHAT and FNYEAQ (reference sequence). CDR3 protein: CASSPRIFYEQFF. CDR3 nucleotides: TGTGCTAGCAGCCCTCGTATTTTTTATGAGCAGTTCTTC.